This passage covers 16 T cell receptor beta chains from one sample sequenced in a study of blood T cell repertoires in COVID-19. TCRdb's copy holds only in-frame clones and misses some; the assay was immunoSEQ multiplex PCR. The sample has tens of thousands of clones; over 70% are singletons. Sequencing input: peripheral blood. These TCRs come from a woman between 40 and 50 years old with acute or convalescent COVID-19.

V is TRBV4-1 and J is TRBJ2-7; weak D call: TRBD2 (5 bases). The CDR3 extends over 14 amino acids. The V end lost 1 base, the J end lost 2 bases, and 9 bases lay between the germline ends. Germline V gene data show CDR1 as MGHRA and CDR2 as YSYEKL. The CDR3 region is CASSQVRAAYEQYF. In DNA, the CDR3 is TGCGCCAGCAGCCAAGTGCGGGCGGCCTACGAGCAGTACTTC.

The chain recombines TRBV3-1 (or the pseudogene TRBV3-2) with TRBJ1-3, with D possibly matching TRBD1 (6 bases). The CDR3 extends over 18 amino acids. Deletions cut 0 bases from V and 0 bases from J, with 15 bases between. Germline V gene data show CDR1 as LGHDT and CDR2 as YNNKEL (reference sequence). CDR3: CASSQEASDSPSGNTIYF. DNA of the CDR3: TGTGCCAGCAGCCAAGAGGCGTCGGACAGCCCCTCTGGAAACACCATATATTTT.

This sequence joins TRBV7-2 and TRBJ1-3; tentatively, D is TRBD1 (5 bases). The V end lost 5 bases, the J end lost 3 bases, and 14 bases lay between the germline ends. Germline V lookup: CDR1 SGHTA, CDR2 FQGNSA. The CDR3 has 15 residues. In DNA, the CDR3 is TGTGCCAGCAGCCAAGGCCGGGGGTATGGAAACACCATATATTTT. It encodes CASSQGRGYGNTIYF.

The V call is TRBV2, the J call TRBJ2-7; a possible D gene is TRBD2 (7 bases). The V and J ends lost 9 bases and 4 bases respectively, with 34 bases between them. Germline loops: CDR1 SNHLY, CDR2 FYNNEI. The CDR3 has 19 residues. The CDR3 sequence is CASSVDLGGAAEINYEQYF. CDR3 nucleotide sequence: TGTGCCAGTTCAGTGGACCTAGGGGGGGCAGCCGAAATTAATTACGAGCAGTACTTC. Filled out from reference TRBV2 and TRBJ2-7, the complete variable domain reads EPEVTQTPSHQVTQMGQEVILRCVPISNHLYFYWYRQILGQKVEFLVSFYNNEISEKSEIFDDQFSVERPDGSNFTLKIRSTKLEDSAMYFCASSVDLGGAAEINYEQYFGPGTRLTVT.

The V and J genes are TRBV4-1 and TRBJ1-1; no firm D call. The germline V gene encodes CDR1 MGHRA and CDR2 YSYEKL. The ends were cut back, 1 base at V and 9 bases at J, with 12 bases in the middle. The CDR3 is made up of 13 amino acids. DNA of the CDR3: TGCGCCAGCAGCCAAGTCCCTTCGGGGAAAGCTTTCTTT. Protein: CASSQVPSGKAFF.

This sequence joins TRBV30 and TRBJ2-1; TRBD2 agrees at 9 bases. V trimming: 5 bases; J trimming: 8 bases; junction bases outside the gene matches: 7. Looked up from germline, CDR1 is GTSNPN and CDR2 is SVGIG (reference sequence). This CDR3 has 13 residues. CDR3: CAWQRGVADEQFF. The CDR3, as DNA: TGTGCCTGGCAGCGGGGGGTCGCGGATGAGCAGTTCTTC.

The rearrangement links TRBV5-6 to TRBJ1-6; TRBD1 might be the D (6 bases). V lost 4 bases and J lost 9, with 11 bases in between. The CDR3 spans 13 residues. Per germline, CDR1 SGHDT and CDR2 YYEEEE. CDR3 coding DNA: TGTGCCAGCAGCAGAGGACAGTTTTCACCCCTCCACTTT. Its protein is CASSRGQFSPLHF. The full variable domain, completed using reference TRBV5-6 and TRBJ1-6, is DAGVTQSPTHLIKTRGQQVTLRCSPKSGHDTVSWYQQALGQGPQFIFQYYEEEERQRGNFPDRFSGHQFPNYSSELNVNALLLGDSALYLCASSRGQFSPLHFGNGTRLTVT.

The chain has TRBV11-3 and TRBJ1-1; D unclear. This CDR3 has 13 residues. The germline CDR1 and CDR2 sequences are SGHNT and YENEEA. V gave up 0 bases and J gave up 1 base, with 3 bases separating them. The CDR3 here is CASSLDRNTEAFF. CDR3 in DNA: TGTGCCAGCAGCTTAGATAGGAACACTGAAGCTTTCTTT.

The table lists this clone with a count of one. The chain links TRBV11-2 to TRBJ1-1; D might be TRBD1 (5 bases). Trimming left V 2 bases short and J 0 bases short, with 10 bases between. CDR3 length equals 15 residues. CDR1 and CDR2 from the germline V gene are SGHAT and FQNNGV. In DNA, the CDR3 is TGTGCCAGCAGCTTAAATGCAGGGATGAACACTGAAGCTTTCTTT. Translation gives CASSLNAGMNTEAFF.

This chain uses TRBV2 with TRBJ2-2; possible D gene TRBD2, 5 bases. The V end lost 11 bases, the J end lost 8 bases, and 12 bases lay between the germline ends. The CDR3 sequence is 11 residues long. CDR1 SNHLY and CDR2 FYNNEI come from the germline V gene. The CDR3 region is CACRTRGELFF. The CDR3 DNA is TGTGCCTGCCGGACTCGGGGGGAGCTGTTTTTT.

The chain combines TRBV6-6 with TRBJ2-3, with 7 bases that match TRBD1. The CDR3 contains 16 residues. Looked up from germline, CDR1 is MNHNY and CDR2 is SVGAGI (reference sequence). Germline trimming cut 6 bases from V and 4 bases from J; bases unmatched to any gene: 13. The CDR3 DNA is TGTGCCAGCAGACACTCCGACAGGGTGGGCGCAGATACGCAGTATTTT. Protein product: CASRHSDRVGADTQYF.

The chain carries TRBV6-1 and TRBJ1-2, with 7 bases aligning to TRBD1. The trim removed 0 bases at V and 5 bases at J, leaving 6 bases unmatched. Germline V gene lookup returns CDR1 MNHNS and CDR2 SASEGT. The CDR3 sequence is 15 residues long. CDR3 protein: CASSEAAQGLYGYTF. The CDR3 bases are TGTGCCAGCAGTGAAGCGGCACAGGGGCTTTATGGCTACACCTTC.

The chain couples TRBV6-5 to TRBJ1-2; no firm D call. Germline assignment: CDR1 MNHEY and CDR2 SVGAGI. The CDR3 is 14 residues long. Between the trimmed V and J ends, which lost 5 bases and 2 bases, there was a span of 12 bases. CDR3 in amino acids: CASSPVGENYGYTF. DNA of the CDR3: TGTGCCAGCAGTCCGGTCGGGGAAAACTATGGCTACACCTTC.

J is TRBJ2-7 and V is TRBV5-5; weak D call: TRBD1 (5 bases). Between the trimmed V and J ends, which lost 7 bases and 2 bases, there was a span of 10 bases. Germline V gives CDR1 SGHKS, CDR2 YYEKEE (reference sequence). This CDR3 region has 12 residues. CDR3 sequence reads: CASHVGAYEQYF. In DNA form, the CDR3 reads TGTGCCAGCCACGTAGGGGCCTACGAGCAGTACTTC.

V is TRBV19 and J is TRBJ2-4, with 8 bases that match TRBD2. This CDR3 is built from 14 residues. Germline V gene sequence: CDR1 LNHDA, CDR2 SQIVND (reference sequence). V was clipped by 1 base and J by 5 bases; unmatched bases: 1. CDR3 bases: TGTGCCAGTAGTATAGTCGGGGGGGAAAACATTCAGTACTTC. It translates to CASSIVGGENIQYF.

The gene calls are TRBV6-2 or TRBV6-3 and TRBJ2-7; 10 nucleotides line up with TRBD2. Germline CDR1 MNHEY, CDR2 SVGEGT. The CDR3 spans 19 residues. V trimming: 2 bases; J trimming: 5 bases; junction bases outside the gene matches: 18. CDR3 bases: TGTGCCAGCAGTTACCGAGTAGCGGGGGGACCGCGACCCCCGGACGAGCAGTACTTC. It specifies CASSYRVAGGPRPPDEQYF.